This T cell receptor beta chain was obtained from a study of blood T cell repertoires in COVID-19. Across the whole study: Donors in the United States, Italy and Spain gave samples during acute or convalescent COVID-19. The cDNA or gDNA used as material had been derived from T cells, B-cell-depleted T cells, or PBMCs.

Per the original data handling: Reference gene primer amplification gave nucleated cell count estimates. Using immunoSEQ multiplex PCR, the repertoire was profiled, and TCRdb retains in-frame clones only, with some absent. V and J calls and clone size are copied from that table; D and trimming were computed from the DNA. The sample records approximately 300,000 clones, around 92% being singletons. The receptor's source is a man younger than 35 who had recovered from COVID-19. Specimen: peripheral blood.

The CDR3 loop is CASSLTAGLSYEQYF. The CDR3, as DNA: TGTGCCAGCAGTTTAACGGCGGGCTTGTCCTACGAGCAGTACTTC. The chain has TRBV27 and TRBJ2-7; a possible D gene is TRBD2 (5 bases). Germline CDR1 is MNHEY and CDR2 is SMNVEV (reference sequence). CDR3 length: 15 amino acids. V lost 2 bases, J lost 1 base, and 12 bases lay in between.